One T cell receptor beta chain is described in this entry. The antigen is undetermined. Germline V CDR1 and CDR2: GTSNPN, SVGIG (reference sequence). The trim removed 3 bases at V and 1 base at J, leaving 4 bases unmatched. CDR3 size: 15 residues. This sample was included in a study of CD8+ T cells in alopecia areata. Sorting separated CD4+ and CD8+ T cells out of PBMCs. Study outcomes and limitations: In lesional scalp, particularly from alopecia totalis/universalis, clonality was higher than in normal scalp. Sequence data from scalp samples additionally include resident alphabeta T cells of normal skin. Mice showed clearer TCR sharing than patients did, a gap that was possibly HLA-related.

RNA, once extracted, was reverse transcribed into cDNA for use as the sequencing template. Clones were sequenced by immunoSEQ multiplex PCR, and TCRdb holds only the in-frame ones, with some missing. The sample lists about 150,000 clones; approximately 60% were seen once. The rearrangement links TRBV30 to TRBJ1-5; 9 bases map to TRBD1. Sequencing was done on a sample of CD4+ T cells sorted from blood. The receptor was isolated from a human donor in good health. The CDR3 sequence is CAWSPGQGSNQPQHF. The CDR3 bases are TGTGCCTGGAGCCCGGGACAGGGAAGCAATCAGCCCCAGCATTTT. Complete variable domain (other parts from reference TRBV30 and TRBJ1-5): SQTIHQWPATLVQPVGSPLSLECTVEGTSNPNLYWYRQAAGRGLQLLFYSVGIGQISSEVPQNLSASRPQDRQFILSSKKLLLSDSGFYLCAWSPGQGSNQPQHFGDGTRLSIL.